The clone carrying this T cell receptor beta chain was detected ten times or more. The antigen remains undetermined. The data belong to a study of CD8 T cells in ankylosing spondylitis. Findings and caveats of the study: In reactive arthritis synovial fluid and blood, some motif variants had been reported before. Disease-linked clones reportedly concentrated significantly in matched ankylosing spondylitis synovial fluid. Within ankylosing spondylitis blood, a TCR beta motif made up of several highly homologous variants appeared to be characteristic. Disease-linked clones displayed a CD8+ phenotype and appeared relatively rarely in peripheral blood.

Libraries for TCR beta were made by quantitative 5'-RACE with molecular barcodes. TCRdb ran MiXCR on the 5' RACE reads and lists one entry per CDR3 protein. Found here are approximately 400,000 distinct CDR3 sequences, under 20% of them singletons; the top ten hold about 0.94%. The CDR3 contains 13 residues. Per germline, CDR1 DFQATT and CDR2 SNEGSKA (reference sequence). Trimming left V 5 bases short and J 1 base short, with 10 bases between. This receptor was obtained from a male donor with ankylosing spondylitis. The source material was blood, either unsorted or a sorted T cell fraction (not recorded which). This sequence joins TRBV20-1 and TRBJ2-3; D is undetermined. DNA for the CDR3: TGCAGTGCTGAGGCTTCCGGCACAGATACGCAGTATTTT. Residues: CSAEASGTDTQYF.